This TCR beta chain was found in a study of PD-1 blockade in classical Hodgkin lymphoma. This table comes from immunoSEQ multiplex PCR, and its TCRdb copy is limited to in-frame clones, with some not included. This sample carries about 12,000 clones, 65% to 80% of them seen once, and the ten largest clones take around 1.6%. Each patient experienced a relapse that followed autologous stem cell transplantation, and brentuximab vedotin exposure varied. Purification of CD4+ T cells from thawed PBMCs was performed via magnetic negative selection. Study-wide results and limits: Patients were excluded if nivolumab began under 1 year after ASCT (the autologous transplant). Healthy donors were reported to have higher baseline TCR diversity than newly diagnosed patients.

Germline V CDR1 and CDR2: LGHNA, YSLEER. V gave up 5 bases and J gave up 5 bases, with 18 bases separating them. The CDR3 is 15 amino acids. As to this clone: Its target is unknown.

This chain connects TRBV4-3 to TRBJ1-2; D possibly corresponds to TRBD1 (5 bases). The sequencing here drew on CD4+ T cells from blood, taken at baseline. The sequence was obtained from a human donor with classical Hodgkin lymphoma. The CDR3 bases are TGCGCCAGCAGCGAAGTGGTGGGAGCAGGGTATGGCTACACCTTC. Translation: CASSEVVGAGYGYTF.